The present T cell receptor (beta chain) was sequenced within a study of T cells in Graves' hyperthyroidism and ophthalmopathy. Amplification of TCR beta CDR3 regions was performed using RNA transcripts as template. Using the HTBI primer set, a first-round RT-PCR was run on the TCR CDR3. TCRdb used MiXCR to reprocess the multiplex PCR reads, holding one entry per CDR3 protein. The sample lists a few hundred thousand distinct CDR3 sequences, about 16% occurring once. The PBMCs were sourced from fresh peripheral blood (less than 11 ml). This clonotype has more than one count but fewer than ten. The source material was blood. The source is an older woman with Graves' ophthalmopathy.

CDR3 sequence reads: CASNQGDREYF. The DNA for the CDR3 is TGTGCCAGCAATCAAGGGGACCGGGAGTACTTC. The chain employs TRBV6-1 and TRBJ2-5; D is tentatively TRBD1 or TRBD2 (5 bases each). V lost 7 bases and J 12 bases, leaving 15 bases between the germline ends. The CDR3 is made up of 11 amino acids. In germline, CDR1 is MNHNS, CDR2 SASEGT.